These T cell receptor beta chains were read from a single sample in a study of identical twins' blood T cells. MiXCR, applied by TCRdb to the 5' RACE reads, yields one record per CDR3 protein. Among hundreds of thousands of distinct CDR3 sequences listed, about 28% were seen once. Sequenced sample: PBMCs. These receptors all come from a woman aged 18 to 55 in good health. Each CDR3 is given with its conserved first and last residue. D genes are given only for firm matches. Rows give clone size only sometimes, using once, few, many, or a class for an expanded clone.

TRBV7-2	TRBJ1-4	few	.	TGTGCCAGCAGCTTTGATGGATCTAATGAAAAACTGTTTTTT	CASSFDGSNEKLFF
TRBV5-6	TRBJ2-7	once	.	TGTGCCAGCAGCCCTACGACGAGGGATTTCTACGAGCAGTACTTC	CASSPTTRDFYEQYF
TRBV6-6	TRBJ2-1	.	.	TGTGCCAGCAGTTACTTCCACGGGACCCTCCTAAGCAATGAGCAGTTCTTC	CASSYFHGTLLSNEQFF
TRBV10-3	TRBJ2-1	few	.	TGTGCCATCAGTGTCCAATCGCGGTCCAATGAGCAGTTCTTC	CAISVQSRSNEQFF
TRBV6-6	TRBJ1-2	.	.	TGTGCCAGCAGCCTAGGGGGGTCCGGTGGCTACACCTTC	CASSLGGSGGYTF
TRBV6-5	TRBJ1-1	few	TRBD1	TGTGCCAGCAGTGACCAGGGGGTTACGCCTGAAGCTTTCTTT	CASSDQGVTPEAFF
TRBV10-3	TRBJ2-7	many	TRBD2	TGTGCCATCAGTTCGACTAGCGGCTACGAGCAGTACTTC	CAISSTSGYEQYF
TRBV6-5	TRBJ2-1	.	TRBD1	TGTGCCAGCAGTCCCGGGACAGGAGGGCAGTTCTTC	CASSPGTGGQFF
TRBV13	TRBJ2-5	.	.	TGTGCCAGCAGTACAGGGATTGGAGAGACCCAGTACTTC	CASSTGIGETQYF
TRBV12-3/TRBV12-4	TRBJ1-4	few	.	TGTGCCAGCAGTTTTATTTCGTACGAGAGAAAGCGAGAAAAACTGTTTTTT	CASSFISYERKREKLFF
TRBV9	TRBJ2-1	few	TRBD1	TGTGCCAGCAGCGACGTGCCCCAGACAGGGTTGGACAATGAGCAGTTCTTC	CASSDVPQTGLDNEQFF
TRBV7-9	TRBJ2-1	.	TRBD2	TGTGCCAGCAGCCTCAGACTAGCAATTGATAAGCAGTTCTTC	CASSLRLAIDKQFF
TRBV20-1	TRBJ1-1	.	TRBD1	TGCAGTGCCCGGACAGGGGGCTGGAGGAACACTGAAGCTTTCTTT	CSARTGGWRNTEAFF
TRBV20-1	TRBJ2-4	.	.	TGCAGTGCTAGGAATTTGGGTAGGCTAGCCAAAAACATTCAGTACTTC	CSARNLGRLAKNIQYF
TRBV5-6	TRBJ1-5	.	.	TGTGCCAGCAGCTGGAAAATGCGTAGCAATCAGCCCCAGCATTTT	CASSWKMRSNQPQHF
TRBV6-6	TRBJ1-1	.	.	TGTGCCAGCACGGTTCGGAACACTGAAGCTTTCTTT	CASTVRNTEAFF
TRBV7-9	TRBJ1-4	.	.	TGTGCCAGCAGCGCCGGAGATCCAGGGAGTGAAAAACTGTTTTTT	CASSAGDPGSEKLFF
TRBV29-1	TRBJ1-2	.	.	TGCAGCGTTACTCTACAGGGCCAGGGGTATGGCTACACCTTC	CSVTLQGQGYGYTF
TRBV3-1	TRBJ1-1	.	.	TGTGCCAGCAGCCAACTGGGTAGGAACACTGAAGCTTTCTTT	CASSQLGRNTEAFF
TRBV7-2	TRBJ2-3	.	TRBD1	TGTGCCAGACGAACCTGGACAGGGTTGACCGATACGCAGTATTTT	CARRTWTGLTDTQYF
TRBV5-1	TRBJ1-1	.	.	TGCGCCAGCAGCTATACGGGACGGGGATTGAACACTGAAGCTTTCTTT	CASSYTGRGLNTEAFF
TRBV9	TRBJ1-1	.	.	TGTGCCAGCAGCTCCCACAGCAACACTGAAGCTTTCTTT	CASSSHSNTEAFF
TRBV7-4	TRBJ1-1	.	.	TGTGCCAGCAGCCTACGGGCCCGGTTTGGGGCTTTCTTT	CASSLRARFGAFF
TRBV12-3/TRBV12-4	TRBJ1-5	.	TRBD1	TGTGCCAGCAGCCCACCCGGGACAGAGGGCAATCAGCCCCAGCATTTT	CASSPPGTEGNQPQHF
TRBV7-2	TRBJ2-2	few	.	TGTGCCAGCAGCGGTCTCAGAACCGGGGAGCTGTTTTTT	CASSGLRTGELFF
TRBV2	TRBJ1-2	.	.	TGTGCCAGCAGTGCTACTTCGGGGCGTTATAACTATGGCTACACCTTC	CASSATSGRYNYGYTF
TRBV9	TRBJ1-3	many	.	TGTGCCAGCAGCTCTTACGGAGACACCATATATTTT	CASSSYGDTIYF
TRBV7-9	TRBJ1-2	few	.	TGTGCCAGCAGCTCAAGCGGACAGACTAACTATGGCTACACCTTC	CASSSSGQTNYGYTF
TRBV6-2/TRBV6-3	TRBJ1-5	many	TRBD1	TGTGCCAGCAGTGGACAGGCGGGCAATCAGCCCCAGCATTTT	CASSGQAGNQPQHF
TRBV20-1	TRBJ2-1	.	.	TGCAGTGCTCAGAGTCCCATCAATGAGCAGTTCTTC	CSAQSPINEQFF
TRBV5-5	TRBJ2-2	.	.	TGTGCCAGCAGCTTGGTAGGGGGTAACACCGGGGAGCTGTTTTTT	CASSLVGGNTGELFF
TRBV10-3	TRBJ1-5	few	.	TGTGCCTCCCGCGAGGCCACGAACAATCAGCCCCAGCATTTT	CASREATNNQPQHF
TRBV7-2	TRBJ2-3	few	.	TGTGCCAGCAGCTCTCGACAGGGAGGGATCACAGATACGCAGTATTTT	CASSSRQGGITDTQYF
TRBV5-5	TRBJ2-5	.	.	TGTGCCAGCAGCCGAGGATCTAGCGAAGATACCCAGTACTTC	CASSRGSSEDTQYF
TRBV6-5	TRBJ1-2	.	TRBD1	TGTGCCAGCAGTTACGGACAGGGGGTCTATGGCTACACCTTC	CASSYGQGVYGYTF
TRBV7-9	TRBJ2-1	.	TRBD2	TGTGCCAGCAGCTTACTAGCGGGGAAGCAGTTCTTC	CASSLLAGKQFF
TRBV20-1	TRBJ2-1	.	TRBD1	TGCAGTGCAAGAGAGGTTCAGGGGGCGCTTAACGAGCAGTTCTTC	CSAREVQGALNEQFF
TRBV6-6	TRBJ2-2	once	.	TGTGCCAGCAGTGCCCCCGTGGGGGGCGTGACCGGGGAGCTGTTTTTT	CASSAPVGGVTGELFF
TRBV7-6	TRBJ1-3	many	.	TGTGCCAGCAGCTCAACGTCGGGGCCCAATAGAAACACCATATATTTT	CASSSTSGPNRNTIYF